This T cell receptor (beta chain) was captured in a study of monozygotic twins with inflammatory bowel disease. Nested PCRs of approximately 16 and 10 cycles, two in total, were run on TCRalpha and TCRbeta cDNA. From the 5' RACE reads, TCRdb lists one entry per CDR3 protein and no DNA. The sample table includes approximately 330,000 distinct CDR3 sequences. Researchers isolated total RNA from whole blood without sorting T cells. Specimen: blood. The TCR was taken from a human donor with ulcerative colitis or Crohn's disease, or a healthy co-twin of an affected twin (not recorded which).

CDR3 residues: CASSYPGRGSYEQYF. The rearrangement joins TRBV6-2 or TRBV6-3 to TRBJ2-7; TCRdb's D gene call, TRBD1, goes unchecked for lack of DNA. Germline V gene data show CDR1 as MNHEY and CDR2 as SVGEGT. This CDR3 has 15 residues.